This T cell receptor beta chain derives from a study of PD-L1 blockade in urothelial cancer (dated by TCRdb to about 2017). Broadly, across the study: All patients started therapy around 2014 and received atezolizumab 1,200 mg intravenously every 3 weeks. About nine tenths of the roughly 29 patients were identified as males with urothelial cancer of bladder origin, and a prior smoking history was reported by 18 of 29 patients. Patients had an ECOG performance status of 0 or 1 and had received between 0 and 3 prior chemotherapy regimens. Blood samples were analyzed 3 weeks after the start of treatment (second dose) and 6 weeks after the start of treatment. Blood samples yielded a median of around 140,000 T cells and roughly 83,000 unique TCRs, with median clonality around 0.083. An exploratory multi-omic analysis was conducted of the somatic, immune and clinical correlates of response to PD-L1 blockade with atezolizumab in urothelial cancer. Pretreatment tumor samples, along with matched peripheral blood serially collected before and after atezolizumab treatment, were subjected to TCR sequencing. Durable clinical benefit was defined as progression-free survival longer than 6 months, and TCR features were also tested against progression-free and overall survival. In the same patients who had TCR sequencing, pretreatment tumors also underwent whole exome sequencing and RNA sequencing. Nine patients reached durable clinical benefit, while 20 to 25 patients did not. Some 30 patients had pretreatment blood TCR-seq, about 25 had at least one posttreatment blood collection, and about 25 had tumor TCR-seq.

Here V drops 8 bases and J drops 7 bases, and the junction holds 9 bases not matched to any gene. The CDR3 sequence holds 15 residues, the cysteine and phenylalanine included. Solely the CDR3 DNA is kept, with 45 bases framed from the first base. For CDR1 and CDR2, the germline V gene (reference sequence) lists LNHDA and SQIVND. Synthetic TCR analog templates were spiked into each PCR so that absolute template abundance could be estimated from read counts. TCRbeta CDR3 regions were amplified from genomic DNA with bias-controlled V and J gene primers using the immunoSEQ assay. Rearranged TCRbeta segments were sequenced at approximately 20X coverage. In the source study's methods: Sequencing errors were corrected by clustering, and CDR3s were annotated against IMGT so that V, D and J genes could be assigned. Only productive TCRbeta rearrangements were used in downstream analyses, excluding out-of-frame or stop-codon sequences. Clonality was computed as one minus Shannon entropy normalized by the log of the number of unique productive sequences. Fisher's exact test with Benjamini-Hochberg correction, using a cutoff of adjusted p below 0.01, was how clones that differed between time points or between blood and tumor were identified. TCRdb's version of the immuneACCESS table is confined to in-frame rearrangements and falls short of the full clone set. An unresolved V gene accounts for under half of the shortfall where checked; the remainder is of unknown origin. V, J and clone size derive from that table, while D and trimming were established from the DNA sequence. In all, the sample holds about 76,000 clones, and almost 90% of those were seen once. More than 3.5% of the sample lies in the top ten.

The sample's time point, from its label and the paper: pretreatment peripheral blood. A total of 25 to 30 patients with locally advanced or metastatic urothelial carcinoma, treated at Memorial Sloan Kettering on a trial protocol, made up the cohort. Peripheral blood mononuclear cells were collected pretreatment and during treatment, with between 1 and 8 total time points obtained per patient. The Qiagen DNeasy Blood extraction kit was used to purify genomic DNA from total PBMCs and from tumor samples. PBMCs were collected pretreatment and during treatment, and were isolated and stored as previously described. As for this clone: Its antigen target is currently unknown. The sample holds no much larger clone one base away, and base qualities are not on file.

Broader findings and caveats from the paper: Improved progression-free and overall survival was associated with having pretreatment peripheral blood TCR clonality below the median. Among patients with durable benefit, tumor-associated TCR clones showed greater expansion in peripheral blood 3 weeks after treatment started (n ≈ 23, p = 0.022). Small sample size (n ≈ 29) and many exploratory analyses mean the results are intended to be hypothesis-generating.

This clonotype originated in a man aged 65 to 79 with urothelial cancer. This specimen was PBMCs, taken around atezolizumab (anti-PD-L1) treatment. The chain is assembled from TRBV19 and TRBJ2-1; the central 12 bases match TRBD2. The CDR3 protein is CASDTGLAGWNEQFF. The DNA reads TGTGCCAGTGACACCGGACTAGCGGGATGGAATGAGCAGTTCTTC.